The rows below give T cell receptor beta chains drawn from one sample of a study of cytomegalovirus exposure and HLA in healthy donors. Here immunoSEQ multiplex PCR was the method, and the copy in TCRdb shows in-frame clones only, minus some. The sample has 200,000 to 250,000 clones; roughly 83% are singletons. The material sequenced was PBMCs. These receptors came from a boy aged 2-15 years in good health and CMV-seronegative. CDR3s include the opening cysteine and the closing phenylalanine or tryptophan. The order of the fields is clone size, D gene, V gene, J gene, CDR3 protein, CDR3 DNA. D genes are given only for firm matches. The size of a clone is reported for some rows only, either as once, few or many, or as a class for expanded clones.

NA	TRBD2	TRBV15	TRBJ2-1	CATAIAGGRTYNEQFF	TGTGCCACCGCGATAGCGGGGGGAAGAACCTACAATGAGCAGTTCTTC
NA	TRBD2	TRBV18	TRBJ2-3	CASSPRPSGSSTDTQYF	TGTGCCAGCTCACCACGGCCTAGCGGTTCTAGCACAGATACGCAGTATTTT
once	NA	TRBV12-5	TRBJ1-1	CASGLPGFEAFF	TGTGCTAGTGGTTTGCCGGGATTTGAAGCTTTCTTT
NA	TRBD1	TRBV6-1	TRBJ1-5	CASHTGVSNQPQHF	TGTGCCAGCCATACAGGGGTAAGCAATCAGCCCCAGCATTTT
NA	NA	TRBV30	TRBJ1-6	CAWSGLDIGSPLHF	TGTGCCTGGAGTGGTCTGGACATAGGCTCACCCCTCCACTTT
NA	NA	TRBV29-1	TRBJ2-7	CSVVVGLRSYEQYF	TGCAGCGTTGTTGTGGGACTGAGGTCCTACGAGCAGTACTTC
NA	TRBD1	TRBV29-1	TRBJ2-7	CSVEGTGFGSYEQYF	TGCAGCGTCGAAGGGACAGGGTTCGGATCCTACGAGCAGTACTTC
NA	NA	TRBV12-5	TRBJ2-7	CASGLVLTSGAPGGEQYF	TGTGCTAGTGGTTTGGTACTAACATCGGGGGCTCCGGGGGGCGAGCAGTACTTC
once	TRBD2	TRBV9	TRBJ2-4	CASSRLAGEINIQYF	TGTGCCAGCAGTCGACTAGCGGGGGAAATAAACATTCAGTACTTC
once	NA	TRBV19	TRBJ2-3	CASGGDTDTQYF	TGTGCCAGCGGAGGAGACACAGATACGCAGTATTTT
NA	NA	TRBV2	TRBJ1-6	CASRTGSGNSPLHF	TGTGCCAGCAGAACAGGGTCGGGTAATTCACCCCTCCACTTT
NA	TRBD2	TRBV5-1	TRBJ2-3	CASSLKVPGLLSSSTDTQYF	TGCGCCAGCAGCTTGAAGGTACCGGGACTACTCTCTTCTAGCACAGATACGCAGTATTTT
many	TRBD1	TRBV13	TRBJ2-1	CASSARTGGDNEQFF	TGTGCCAGCAGCGCGCGGACAGGGGGGGACAATGAGCAGTTCTTC
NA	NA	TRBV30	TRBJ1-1	CAWSAGAANTEAFF	TGTGCCTGGAGTGCCGGCGCGGCAAACACTGAAGCTTTCTTT
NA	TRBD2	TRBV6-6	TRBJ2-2	CASSYAGGTGELFF	TGTGCCAGCAGTTACGCGGGAGGGACCGGGGAGCTGTTTTTT
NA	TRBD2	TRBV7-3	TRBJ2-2	CASSWGLAGGENTGELFF	TGTGCCAGCAGCTGGGGACTAGCGGGGGGGGAGAACACCGGGGAGCTGTTTTTT
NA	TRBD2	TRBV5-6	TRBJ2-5	CASKRKGLAETQYF	TGTGCCAGCAAGCGTAAGGGACTAGCAGAGACCCAGTACTTC
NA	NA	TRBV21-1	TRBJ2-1	CASSKVGEPCSYSEQFF	TGTGCCAGCAGCAAAGTAGGCGAACCCTGCTCCTACAGTGAGCAGTTCTTC